This T cell receptor beta chain came from a study of blood T cell repertoires in COVID-19. Participants came from roughly 23 US areas, aged about 18 to 89 years. Donors were grouped by their self-reported clinical history. The CDR3 runs to 12 residues. In germline, CDR1 is SNHLY, CDR2 FYNNEI. The V and J ends lost 10 bases and 3 bases, in that order; junction bases with no gene match: 4. Original processing methods: Counts of nucleated cells, estimated from reference gene primer amplification, were obtained. Using immunoSEQ multiplex PCR, the repertoire was profiled, and TCRdb retains in-frame clones only, with some absent. V and J calls and clone size are given by that table; D and trimming were obtained from the DNA. The sample carries about 270,000 clones, under 90% recorded once.

The sequence was obtained from a woman in her sixties or seventies who had recovered from COVID-19. V and J are TRBV2 and TRBJ2-5; 8 bases align to TRBD2. The specimen sequenced was PBMCs or T cells enriched from blood (not recorded which). In DNA, the CDR3 is TGTGCCAACTCGGGACTAGAAGAGACCCAGTACTTC. This sequence encodes CANSGLEETQYF. The whole variable domain, remainder taken from reference TRBV2 and TRBJ2-5, is EPEVTQTPSHQVTQMGQEVILRCVPISNHLYFYWYRQILGQKVEFLVSFYNNEISEKSEIFDDQFSVERPDGSNFTLKIRSTKLEDSAMYFCANSGLEETQYFGPGTRLLVL.